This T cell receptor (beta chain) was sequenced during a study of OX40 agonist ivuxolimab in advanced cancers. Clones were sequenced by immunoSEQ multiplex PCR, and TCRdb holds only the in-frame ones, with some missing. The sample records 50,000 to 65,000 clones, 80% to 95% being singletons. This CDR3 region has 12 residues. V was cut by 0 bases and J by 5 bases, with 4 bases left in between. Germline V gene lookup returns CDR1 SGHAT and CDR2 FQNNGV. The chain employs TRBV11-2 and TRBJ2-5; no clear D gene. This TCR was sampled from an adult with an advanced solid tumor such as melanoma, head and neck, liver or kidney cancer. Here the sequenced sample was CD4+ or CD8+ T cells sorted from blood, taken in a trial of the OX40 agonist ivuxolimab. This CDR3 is CASSLDSETQYF. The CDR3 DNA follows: TGTGCCAGCAGCTTAGATAGCGAGACCCAGTACTTC.